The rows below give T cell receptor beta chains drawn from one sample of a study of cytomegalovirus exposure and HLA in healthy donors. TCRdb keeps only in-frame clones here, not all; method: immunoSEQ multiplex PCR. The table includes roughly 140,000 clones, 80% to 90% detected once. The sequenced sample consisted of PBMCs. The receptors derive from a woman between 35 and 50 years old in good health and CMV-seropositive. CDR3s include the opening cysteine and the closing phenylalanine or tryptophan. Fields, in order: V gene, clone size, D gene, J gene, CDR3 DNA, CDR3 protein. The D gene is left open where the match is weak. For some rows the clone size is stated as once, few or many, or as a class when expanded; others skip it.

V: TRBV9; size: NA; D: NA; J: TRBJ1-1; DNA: TGTGCCAGCAGCGTAGCGTCAGGGAGGACTGAAGCTTTCTTT; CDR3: CASSVASGRTEAFF
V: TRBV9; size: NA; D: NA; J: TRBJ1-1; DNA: TGTGCCAGCAGTCCTCATGTGGGGCAGACTGAAGCTTTCTTT; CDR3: CASSPHVGQTEAFF
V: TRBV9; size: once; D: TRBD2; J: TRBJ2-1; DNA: TGTGCCAGCAGCAGGACTAGCGGGAGGGTGGGTGAGCAGTTCTTC; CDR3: CASSRTSGRVGEQFF
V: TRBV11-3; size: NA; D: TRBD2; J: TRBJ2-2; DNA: TGTGCCAGCAGCTTTTCTCGAAGCGGGAGAGGTACCGGGGAGCTGTTTTTT; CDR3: CASSFSRSGRGTGELFF
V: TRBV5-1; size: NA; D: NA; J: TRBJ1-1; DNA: TGCGCCAGCAGCTCCTGGGCAGGGATGACTGAAGCTTTCTTT; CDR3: CASSSWAGMTEAFF
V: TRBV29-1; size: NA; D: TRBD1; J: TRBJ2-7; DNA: TGCAGCGTCGATACCGGGACAGGGTCCTACGAGCAGTACTTC; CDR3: CSVDTGTGSYEQYF
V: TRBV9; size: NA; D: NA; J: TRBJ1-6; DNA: TGTGCCAGCAGCGTAGAGGTCAGGGGATCTTCACCCCTCCACTTT; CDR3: CASSVEVRGSSPLHF
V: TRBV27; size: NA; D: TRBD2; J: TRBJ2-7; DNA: TGTGCCAGCAGTCCACCTACTATCGGGACTAGCGGGAGAAAATACGAGCAGTACTTC; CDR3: CASSPPTIGTSGRKYEQYF
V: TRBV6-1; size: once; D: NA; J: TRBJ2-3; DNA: TGTGCCAGCAGTGTGGGCTCCGATACGCAGTATTTT; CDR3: CASSVGSDTQYF
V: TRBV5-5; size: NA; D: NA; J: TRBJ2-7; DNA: TGTGCCAGCAGCCCCCAGCGGGCCTCCTACGAGCAGTACTTC; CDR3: CASSPQRASYEQYF
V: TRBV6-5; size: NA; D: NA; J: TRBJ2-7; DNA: TGTGCCAGCAGTTCTATAGGGGCATACGAGCAGTACTTC; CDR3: CASSSIGAYEQYF
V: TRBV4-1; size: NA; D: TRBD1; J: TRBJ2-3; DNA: TGCGCCAGCAGCCCGTCGTGGTTGGACAGGGGCACAGATACGCAGTATTTT; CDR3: CASSPSWLDRGTDTQYF
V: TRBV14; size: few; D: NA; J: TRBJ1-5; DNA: TGTGCCAGCAGCCAAGAGGGCTATCAGCCCCAGCATTTT; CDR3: CASSQEGYQPQHF
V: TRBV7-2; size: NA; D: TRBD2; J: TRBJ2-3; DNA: TGTGCCAGCAGAGGGACTAGCGGGACAGGGGCAGATACGCAGTATTTT; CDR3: CASRGTSGTGADTQYF
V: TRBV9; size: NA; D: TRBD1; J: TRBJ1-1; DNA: TGTGCCAGCAGCGAGGTAGACAGGGGCTTCACTGAAGCTTTCTTT; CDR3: CASSEVDRGFTEAFF
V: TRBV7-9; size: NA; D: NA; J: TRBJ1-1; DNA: TGTGCCAGCAGCTTAATAAGGAGGGGCACTGAAGCTTTCTTT; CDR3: CASSLIRRGTEAFF
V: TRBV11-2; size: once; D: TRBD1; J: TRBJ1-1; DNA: TGTGCCAGCAGCACTATCAGGGGGCGGACTGAAGCTTTCTTT; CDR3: CASSTIRGRTEAFF
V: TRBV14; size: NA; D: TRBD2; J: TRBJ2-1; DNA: TGTGCCAGCAGCCATTTGGGCGGGAGGGCGCAGTTCTTC; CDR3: CASSHLGGRAQFF
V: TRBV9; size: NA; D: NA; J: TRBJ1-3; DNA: TGTGCCAGCAGCCCAGACAGGAGCTCTGGAAACACCATATATTTT; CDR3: CASSPDRSSGNTIYF
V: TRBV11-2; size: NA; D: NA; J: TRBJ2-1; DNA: TGTGCCAGCAGCGCACAGGCGATCAATGAGCAGTTCTTC; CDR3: CASSAQAINEQFF
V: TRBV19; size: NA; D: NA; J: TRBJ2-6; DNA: TGTGCCAGTAGTATCCCCAGGGGCGCCCGCTCTGGGGCCAACGTCCTGACTTTC; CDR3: CASSIPRGARSGANVLTF
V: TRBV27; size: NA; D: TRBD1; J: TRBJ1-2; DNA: TGTGCCAGCAGTACGACAGGGGGCGTTGGCTATGGCTACACCTTC; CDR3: CASSTTGGVGYGYTF
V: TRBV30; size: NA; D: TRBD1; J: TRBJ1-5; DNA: TGTGCCTGGACAGGGGGCCCCTTAAGCAATCAGCCCCAGCATTTT; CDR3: CAWTGGPLSNQPQHF
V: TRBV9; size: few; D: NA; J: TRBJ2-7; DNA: TGTGCCAGCAGCGTAGAGTACGAGCAGTACTTC; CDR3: CASSVEYEQYF
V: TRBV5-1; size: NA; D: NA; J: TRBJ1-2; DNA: TGCGCCAGCAGCTTGGAGGCAGGGTCGGGCTATGGCTACACCTTC; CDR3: CASSLEAGSGYGYTF
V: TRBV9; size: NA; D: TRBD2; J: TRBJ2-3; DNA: TGTGCCAGCAGCGTAGAAGGGGAGGGTAGCACAGATACGCAGTATTTT; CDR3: CASSVEGEGSTDTQYF
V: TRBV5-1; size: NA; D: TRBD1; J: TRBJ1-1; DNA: TGCGCCAGCAGCCGGACAGGAGAGAGCATGAACACTGAAGCTTTCTTT; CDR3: CASSRTGESMNTEAFF
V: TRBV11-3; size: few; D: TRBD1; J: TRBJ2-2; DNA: TGTGCCAGCAGCTCGAGACAGGGGTACACCGGGGAGCTGTTTTTT; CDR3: CASSSRQGYTGELFF
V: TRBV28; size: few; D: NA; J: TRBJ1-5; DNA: TGTGCCAGCCTAGGCGTGGCCAATCAGCCCCAGCATTTT; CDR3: CASLGVANQPQHF
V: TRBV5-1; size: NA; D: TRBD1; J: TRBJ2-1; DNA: TGCGCCAGCAGCACGAGGGACAGGGGGCGCGATGAGCAGTTCTTC; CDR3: CASSTRDRGRDEQFF
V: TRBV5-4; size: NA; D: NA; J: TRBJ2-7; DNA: TGTGCCAGCAGCCGTTCCTTGACTGTATCCTACGAGCAGTACTTC; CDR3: CASSRSLTVSYEQYF
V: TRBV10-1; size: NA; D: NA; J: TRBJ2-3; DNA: TGCGCCAGCAGTGAGTCGAATTTTGGTCTAGCGACAGATACGCAGTATTTT; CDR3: CASSESNFGLATDTQYF
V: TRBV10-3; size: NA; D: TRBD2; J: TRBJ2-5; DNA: TGTGCCACCTGTAGCGGGGGGGAAGAGACCCAGTACTTC; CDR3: CATCSGGEETQYF
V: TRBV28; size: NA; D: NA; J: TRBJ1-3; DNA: TGTGCCAGCAGCCAAGTAGGTAGCCCAGTCTCTGGAAACACCATATATTTT; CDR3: CASSQVGSPVSGNTIYF
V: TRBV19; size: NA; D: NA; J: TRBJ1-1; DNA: TGTGCCAGTAGTCCCAAATTGAGGATTCCGAACACTGAAGCTTTCTTT; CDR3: CASSPKLRIPNTEAFF
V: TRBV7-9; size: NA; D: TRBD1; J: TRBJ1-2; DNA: TGTGCCAGCAGCTCGACCGGGACAGGGAGGAAACATGGCTACACCTTC; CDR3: CASSSTGTGRKHGYTF
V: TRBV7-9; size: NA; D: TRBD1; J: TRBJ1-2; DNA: TGTGCCAGCAGCCATCAGGGGGCTAGCTATGGCTACACCTTC; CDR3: CASSHQGASYGYTF
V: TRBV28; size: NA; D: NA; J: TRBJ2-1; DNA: TGTGCCAGCAGTTTAGCAGGGAATGAGCAGTTCTTC; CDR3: CASSLAGNEQFF
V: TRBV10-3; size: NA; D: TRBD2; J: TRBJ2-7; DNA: TGTGCCATCAGTGAGTCGAAACTCGCGGGAGGGCTCTCCGAGCAGTACTTC; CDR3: CAISESKLAGGLSEQYF
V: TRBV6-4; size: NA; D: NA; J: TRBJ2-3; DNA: TGTGCCAGCAGTCCGTGGGCGGGGTCCAGCACAGATACGCAGTATTTT; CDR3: CASSPWAGSSTDTQYF
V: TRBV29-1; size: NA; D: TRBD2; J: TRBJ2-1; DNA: TGCAGCGCGACTAGCGGGGGTTACTACAATGAGCAGTTCTTC; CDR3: CSATSGGYYNEQFF
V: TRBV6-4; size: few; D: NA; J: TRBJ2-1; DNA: TGTGCCAGCAGTGACGGTGGTAGCGACTACAATGAGCAGTTCTTC; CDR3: CASSDGGSDYNEQFF
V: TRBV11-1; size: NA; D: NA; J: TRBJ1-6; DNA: TGTGCCAGCAGCTCACGGGAATCACCCCTCCACTTT; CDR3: CASSSRESPLHF
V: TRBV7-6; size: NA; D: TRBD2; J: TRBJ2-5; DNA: TGTGCCAGCAGCTCACCCGTAAGCGGGAGGGTAGAGACCCAGTACTTC; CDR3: CASSSPVSGRVETQYF
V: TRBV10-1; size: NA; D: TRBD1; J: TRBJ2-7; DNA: TGCGCCAGCAGTGAGTCACTTCGCAACCGACAGGGGGTGTACGAGCAGTACTTC; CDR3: CASSESLRNRQGVYEQYF
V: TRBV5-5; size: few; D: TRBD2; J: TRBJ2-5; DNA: TGTGCGAGCGGGGGGGAAGAGACCCAGTACTTC; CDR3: CASGGEETQYF
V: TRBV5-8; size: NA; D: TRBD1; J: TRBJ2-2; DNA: TGTGCCAGCAGCCACGGACAGGGTCGACCGAACACCGGGGAGCTGTTTTTT; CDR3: CASSHGQGRPNTGELFF
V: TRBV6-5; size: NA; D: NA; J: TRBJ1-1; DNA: TGTGCCAGCAGTTCTTTTTCAGGGGTCTCTGAAGCTTTCTTT; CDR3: CASSSFSGVSEAFF
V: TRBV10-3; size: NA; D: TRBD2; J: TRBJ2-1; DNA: TGTGCCATCAGTGGAACTAGCGGGGGGGCCCATGAGCAGTTCTTC; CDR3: CAISGTSGGAHEQFF
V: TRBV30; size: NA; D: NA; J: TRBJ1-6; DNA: TGTGCCTGGAAGCAATATGGAGCTGGTAATTCACCCCTCCACTTT; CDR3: CAWKQYGAGNSPLHF
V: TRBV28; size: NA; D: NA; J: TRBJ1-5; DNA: TGTGCCAGCAGTTTAAACCAGGGGATTGGCAATCAGCCCCAGCATTTT; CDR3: CASSLNQGIGNQPQHF